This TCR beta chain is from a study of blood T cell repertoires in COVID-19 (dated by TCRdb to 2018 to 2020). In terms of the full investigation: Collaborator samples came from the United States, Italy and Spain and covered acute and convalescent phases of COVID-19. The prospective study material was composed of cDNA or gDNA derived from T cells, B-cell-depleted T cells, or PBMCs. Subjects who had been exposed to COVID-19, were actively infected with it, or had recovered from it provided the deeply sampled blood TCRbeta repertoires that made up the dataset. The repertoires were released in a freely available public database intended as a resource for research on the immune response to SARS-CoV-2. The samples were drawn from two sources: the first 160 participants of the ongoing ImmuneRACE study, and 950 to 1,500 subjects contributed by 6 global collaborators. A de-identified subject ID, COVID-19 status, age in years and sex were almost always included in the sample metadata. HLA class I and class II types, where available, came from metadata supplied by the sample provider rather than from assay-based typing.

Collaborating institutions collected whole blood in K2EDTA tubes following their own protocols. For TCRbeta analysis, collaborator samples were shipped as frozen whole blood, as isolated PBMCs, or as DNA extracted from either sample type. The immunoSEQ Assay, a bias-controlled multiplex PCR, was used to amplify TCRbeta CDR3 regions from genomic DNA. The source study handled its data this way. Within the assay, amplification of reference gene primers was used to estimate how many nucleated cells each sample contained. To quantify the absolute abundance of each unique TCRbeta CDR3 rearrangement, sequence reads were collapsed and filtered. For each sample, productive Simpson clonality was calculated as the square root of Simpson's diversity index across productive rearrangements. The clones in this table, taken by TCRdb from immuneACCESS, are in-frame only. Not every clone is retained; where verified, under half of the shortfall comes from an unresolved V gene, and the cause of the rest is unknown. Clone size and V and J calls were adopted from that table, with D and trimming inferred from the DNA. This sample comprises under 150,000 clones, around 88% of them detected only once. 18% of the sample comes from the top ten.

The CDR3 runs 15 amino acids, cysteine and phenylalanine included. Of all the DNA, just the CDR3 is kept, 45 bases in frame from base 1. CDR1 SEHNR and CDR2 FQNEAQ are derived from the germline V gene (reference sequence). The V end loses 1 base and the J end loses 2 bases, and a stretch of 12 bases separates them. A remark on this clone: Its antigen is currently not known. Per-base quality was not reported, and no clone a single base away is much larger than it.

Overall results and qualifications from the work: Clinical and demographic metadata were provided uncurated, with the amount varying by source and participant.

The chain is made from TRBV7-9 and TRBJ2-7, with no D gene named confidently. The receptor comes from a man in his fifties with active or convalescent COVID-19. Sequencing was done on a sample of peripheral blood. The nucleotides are TGTGCCAGCAGCTTAGACGAAGCCGCGCCCTACGAGCAGTACTTC. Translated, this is CASSLDEAAPYEQYF.